The sequence of this T cell receptor beta chain was determined in a study of OX40 agonist ivuxolimab in advanced cancers. As for the study in general: A diagnosis of hepatocellular carcinoma, melanoma, renal cell or head and neck cancer was present in dose-escalation patients.

General study findings and limits: Averaged across samples, CD8+ T cells carried more expanded clones than CD4+ did.

Libraries were prepared by immunoSEQ multiplex PCR; TCRdb keeps only in-frame clonotypes and omits some of them. The profile shows 55,000 to 85,000 clones, 65% to 90% of them singletons. Notes on this clone: As yet, its antigen is unknown.

If patients had autoimmune disease history or systemic immunosuppression, they were excluded. The source material was CD4+ or CD8+ T cells sorted from blood, sampled in a trial of the OX40 agonist ivuxolimab. The source is an adult with an advanced solid tumor such as melanoma, head and neck, liver or kidney cancer.

CDR3 protein: CASSLLTGRGAGANVLTF. The CDR3 nucleotides read TGTGCCAGCAGCCTCCTGACAGGGAGGGGAGCTGGGGCCAACGTCCTGACTTTC. The gene calls are TRBV7-8 and TRBJ2-6; tentatively, D is TRBD1 or TRBD2 (7 bases each). This CDR3 is built from 18 residues. V shed 5 bases and J shed 2 bases, with 19 bases lying between them. Looked up from germline, CDR1 is SGHVS and CDR2 is FQNEAQ.